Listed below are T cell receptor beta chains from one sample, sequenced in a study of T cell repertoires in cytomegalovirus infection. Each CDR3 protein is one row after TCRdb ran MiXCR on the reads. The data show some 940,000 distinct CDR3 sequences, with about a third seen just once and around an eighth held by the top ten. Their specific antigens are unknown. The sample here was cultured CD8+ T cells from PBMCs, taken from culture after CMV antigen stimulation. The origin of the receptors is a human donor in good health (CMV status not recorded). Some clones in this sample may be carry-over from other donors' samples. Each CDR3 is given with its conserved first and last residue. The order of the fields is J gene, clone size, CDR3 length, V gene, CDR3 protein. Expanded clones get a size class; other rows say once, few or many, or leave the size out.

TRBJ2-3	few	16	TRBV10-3	CAISETSGGATDTQYF
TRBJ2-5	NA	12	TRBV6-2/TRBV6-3	CASSYPNPTQYF
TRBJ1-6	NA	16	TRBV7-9	CASSPSTDSYNSPLHF
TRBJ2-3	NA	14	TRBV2	CASSPGTGKDTQYF
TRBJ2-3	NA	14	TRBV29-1	CSAATLGSTDTQYF
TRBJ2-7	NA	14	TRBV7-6	CASSYPGGPYEQYF
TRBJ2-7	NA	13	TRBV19	CASSIAPAYVQYF
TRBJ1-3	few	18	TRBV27	CASSLNTPSIYSGNTIYF
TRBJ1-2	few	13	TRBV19	CASIERQDYGYTF
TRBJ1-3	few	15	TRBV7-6	CASSPIGGSGNTIYF
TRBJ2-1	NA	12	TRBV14	CASSPYSPEQFF
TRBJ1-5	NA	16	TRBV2	CASRTGTEHSNQPQHF
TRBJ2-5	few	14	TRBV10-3	CATLNPDREETQYF
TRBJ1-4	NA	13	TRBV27	CASSPMRGEKLFF
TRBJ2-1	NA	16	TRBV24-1	CATSDPLAGWNNEQFF
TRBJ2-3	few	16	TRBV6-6	CASSYGAGQGTDTQYF
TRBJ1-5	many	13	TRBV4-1	CASSQGDNQPQHF
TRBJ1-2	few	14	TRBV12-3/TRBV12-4	CASSFGTGLYGYTF
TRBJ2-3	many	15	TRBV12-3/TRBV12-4	CASSFRASATDTQYF
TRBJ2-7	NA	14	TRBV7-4	CASTPGRSPREQYF
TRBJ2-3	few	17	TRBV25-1	CASSSLDRGVSTDTQYF
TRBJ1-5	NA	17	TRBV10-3	CAISESTTSSSNQPQHF
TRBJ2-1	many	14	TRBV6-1	CASSEGTGPDEQFF
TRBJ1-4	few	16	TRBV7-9	CASSLALDRGNEKLFF